This TCR beta chain was captured in a study of blood T cell repertoires in COVID-19. Study as a whole: In each case, the material was cDNA or gDNA derived from T cells, B-cell-depleted T cells, or PBMCs.

Clones were read by immunoSEQ multiplex PCR, and TCRdb kept only the in-frame ones, dropping some. The sample yields around 200,000 clones, over 80% seen once. This study enrolled people aged 18 to 89 from approximately 24 US geographic areas. Which cohort a participant joined came from the clinical history participants gave. The CDR3 length is 15 residues. The germline CDR1 and CDR2 sequences are SEHNR and FQNEAQ (reference sequence). J was trimmed by 4 bases and V by 3 bases; bases with no gene match: 7. The sequencing sample was made of PBMCs or T cells enriched from blood (not recorded which). The sequence was obtained from a man in his late teens or twenties with acute COVID-19. This chain uses TRBV7-9 with TRBJ1-2; TRBD1 matches at 8 bases. CDR3 bases: TGTGCCAGCAGCTTCGGACAGGGTGAGGGCTATGGCTACACCTTC. Amino acids: CASSFGQGEGYGYTF.